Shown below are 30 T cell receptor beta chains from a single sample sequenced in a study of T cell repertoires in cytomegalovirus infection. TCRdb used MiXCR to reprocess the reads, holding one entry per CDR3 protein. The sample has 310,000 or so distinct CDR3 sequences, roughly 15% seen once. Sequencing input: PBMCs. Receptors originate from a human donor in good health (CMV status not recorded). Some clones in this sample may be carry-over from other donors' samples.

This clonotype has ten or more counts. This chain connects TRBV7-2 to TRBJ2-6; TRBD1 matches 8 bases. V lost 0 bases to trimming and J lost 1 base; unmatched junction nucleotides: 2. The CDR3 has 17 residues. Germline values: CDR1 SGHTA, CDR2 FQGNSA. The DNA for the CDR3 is TGTGCCAGCAGCTTAGCGACAGGGGCATCTGGGGCCAACGTCCTGACTTTC. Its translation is CASSLATGASGANVLTF.

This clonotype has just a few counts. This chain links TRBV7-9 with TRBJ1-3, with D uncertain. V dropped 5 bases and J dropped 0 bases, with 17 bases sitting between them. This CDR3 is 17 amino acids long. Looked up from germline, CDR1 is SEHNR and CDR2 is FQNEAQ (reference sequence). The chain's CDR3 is CASSPPGTASSGNTIYF. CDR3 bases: TGTGCCAGCAGCCCCCCGGGAACAGCTAGCTCTGGAAACACCATATATTTT. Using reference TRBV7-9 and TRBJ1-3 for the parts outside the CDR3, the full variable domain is DTGVSQNPRHKITKRGQNVTFRCDPISEHNRLYWYRQTLGQGPEFLTYFQNEAQLEKSRLLSDRFSAERPKGSFSTLEIQRTEQGDSAMYLCASSPPGTASSGNTIYFGEGSWLTVV.

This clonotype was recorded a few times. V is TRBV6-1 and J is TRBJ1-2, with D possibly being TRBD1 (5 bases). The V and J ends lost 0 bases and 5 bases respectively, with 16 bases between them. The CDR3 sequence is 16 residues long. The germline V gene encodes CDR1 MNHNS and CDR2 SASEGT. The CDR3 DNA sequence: TGTGCCAGCAGTGAAGCAGGGACGACCGTGGGATATGGCTACACCTTC. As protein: CASSEAGTTVGYGYTF.

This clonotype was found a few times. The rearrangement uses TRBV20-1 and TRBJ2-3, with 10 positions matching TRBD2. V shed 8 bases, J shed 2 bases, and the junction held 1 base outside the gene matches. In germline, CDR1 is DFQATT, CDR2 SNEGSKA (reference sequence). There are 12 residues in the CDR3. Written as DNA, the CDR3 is TGCAGTAGCGGGGGGGTCACAGATACGCAGTATTTT. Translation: CSSGGVTDTQYF.

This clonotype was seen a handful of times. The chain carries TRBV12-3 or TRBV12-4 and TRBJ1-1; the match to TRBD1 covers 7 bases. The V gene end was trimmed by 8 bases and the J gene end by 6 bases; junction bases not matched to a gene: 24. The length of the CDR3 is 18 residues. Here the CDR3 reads CASGPQSGGGFVSAEAFF. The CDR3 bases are TGTGCCAGCGGCCCGCAATCAGGGGGAGGGTTTGTTAGCGCTGAAGCTTTCTTT.

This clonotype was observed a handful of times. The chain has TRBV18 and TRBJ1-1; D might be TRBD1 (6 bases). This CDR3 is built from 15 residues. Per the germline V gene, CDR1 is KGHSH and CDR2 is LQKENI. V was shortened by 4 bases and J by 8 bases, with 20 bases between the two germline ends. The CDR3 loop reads CASSLRSQGSSEAFF. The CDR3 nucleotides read TGTGCCAGCTCACTTAGGTCACAGGGAAGCTCGGAAGCTTTCTTT.

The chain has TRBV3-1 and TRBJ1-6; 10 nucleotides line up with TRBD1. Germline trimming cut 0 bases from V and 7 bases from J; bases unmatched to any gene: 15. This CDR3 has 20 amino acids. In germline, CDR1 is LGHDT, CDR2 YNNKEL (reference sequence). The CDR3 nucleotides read TGTGCCAGCAGCCAAGATTCTGGGACAGGGGCTCACTTCGAGAATTCACCCCTCCACTTT. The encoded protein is CASSQDSGTGAHFENSPLHF.

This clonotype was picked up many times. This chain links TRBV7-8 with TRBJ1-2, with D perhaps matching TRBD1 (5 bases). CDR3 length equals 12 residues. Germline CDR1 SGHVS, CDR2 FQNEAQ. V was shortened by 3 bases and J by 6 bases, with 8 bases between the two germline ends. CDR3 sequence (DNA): TGTGCCAGCAGCTTGGGGGGGAATGGCTACACCTTC. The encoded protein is CASSLGGNGYTF.

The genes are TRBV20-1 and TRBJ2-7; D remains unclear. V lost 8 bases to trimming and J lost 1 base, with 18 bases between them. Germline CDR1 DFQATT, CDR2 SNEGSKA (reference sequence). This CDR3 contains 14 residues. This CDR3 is CSTTYPSRSYEQYF. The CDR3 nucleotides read TGCAGTACTACCTACCCCTCGCGGTCCTACGAGCAGTACTTC.

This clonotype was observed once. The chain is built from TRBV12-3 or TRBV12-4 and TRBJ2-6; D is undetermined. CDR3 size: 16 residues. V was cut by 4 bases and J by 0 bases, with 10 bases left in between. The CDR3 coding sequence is TGTGCCAGCAGTTCATTGACCGACTCTGGGGCCAACGTCCTGACTTTC. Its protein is CASSSLTDSGANVLTF.

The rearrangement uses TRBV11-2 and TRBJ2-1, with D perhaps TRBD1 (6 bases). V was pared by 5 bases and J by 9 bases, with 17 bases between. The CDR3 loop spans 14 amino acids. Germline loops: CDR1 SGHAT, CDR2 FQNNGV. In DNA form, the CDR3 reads TGTGCCAGCAGCCTCAGGGGTTCGACTACTGAGCAGTTCTTC. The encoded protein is CASSLRGSTTEQFF.

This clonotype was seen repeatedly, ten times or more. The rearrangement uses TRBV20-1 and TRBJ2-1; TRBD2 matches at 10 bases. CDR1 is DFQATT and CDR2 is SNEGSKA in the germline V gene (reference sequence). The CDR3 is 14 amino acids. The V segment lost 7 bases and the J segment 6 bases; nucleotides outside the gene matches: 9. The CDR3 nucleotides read TGCAGTGAAAGAGCGGGGGGGCTTGGCAATGAGCAGTTCTTC. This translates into CSERAGGLGNEQFF.

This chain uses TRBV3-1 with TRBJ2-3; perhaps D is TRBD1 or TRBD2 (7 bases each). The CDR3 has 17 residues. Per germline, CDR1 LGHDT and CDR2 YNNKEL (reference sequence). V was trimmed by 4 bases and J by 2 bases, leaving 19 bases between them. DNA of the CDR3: TGTGCCAGCAGCCTCCTCAGGGGGGGGGCCAACACAGATACGCAGTATTTT. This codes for CASSLLRGGANTDTQYF.

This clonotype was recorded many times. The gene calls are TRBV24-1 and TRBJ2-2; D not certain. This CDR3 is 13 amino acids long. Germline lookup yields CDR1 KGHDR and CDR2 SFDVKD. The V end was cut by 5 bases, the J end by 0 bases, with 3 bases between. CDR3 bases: TGTGCCACCAGTGCGTCGAACACCGGGGAGCTGTTTTTT. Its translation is CATSASNTGELFF.

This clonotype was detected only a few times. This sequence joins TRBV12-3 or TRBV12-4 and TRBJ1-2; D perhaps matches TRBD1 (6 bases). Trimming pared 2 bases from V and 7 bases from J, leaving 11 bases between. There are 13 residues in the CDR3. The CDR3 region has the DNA TGTGCCAGCAGTTTACGGGGGGCCGCTGGCTACACCTTC. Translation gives CASSLRGAAGYTF.

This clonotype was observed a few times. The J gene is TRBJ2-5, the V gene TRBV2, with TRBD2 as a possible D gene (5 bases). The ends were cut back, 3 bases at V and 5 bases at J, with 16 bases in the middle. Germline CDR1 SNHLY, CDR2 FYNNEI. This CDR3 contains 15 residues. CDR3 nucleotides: TGTGCCAGCAGTGAGTCGGTAGGGCGCGGGGAGACCCAGTACTTC. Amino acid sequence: CASSESVGRGETQYF.

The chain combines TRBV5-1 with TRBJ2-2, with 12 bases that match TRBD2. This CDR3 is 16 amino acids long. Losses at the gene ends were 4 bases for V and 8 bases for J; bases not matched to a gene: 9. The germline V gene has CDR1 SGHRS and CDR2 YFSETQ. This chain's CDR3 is CASSSRLAGAAGELFF. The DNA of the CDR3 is TGCGCCAGCAGCAGCCGACTAGCGGGGGCGGCTGGGGAGCTGTTTTTT. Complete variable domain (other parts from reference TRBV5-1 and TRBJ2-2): KAGVTQTPRYLIKTRGQQVTLSCSPISGHRSVSWYQQTPGQGLQFLFEYFSETQRNKGNFPGRFSGRQFSNSRSEMNVSTLELGDSALYLCASSSRLAGAAGELFFGEGSRLTVL.

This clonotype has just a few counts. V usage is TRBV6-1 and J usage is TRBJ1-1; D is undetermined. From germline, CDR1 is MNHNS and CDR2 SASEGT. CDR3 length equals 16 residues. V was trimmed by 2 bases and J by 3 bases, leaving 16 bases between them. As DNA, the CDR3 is TGTGCCAGCAGTGAAATGCCGGGGTGGGGAGACACTGAAGCTTTCTTT. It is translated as CASSEMPGWGDTEAFF.

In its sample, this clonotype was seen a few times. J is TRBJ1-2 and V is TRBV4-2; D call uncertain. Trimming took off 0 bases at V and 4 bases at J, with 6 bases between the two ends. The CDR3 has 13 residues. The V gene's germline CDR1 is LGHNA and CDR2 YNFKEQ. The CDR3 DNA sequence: TGTGCCAGCAGCCAAGAGGCAGGCTATGGCTACACCTTC. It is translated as CASSQEAGYGYTF.

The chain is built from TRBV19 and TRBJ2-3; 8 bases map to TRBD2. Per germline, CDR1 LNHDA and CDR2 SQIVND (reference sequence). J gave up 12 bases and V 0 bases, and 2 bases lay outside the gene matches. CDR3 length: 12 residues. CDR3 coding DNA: TGTGCCAGTAGTATAGAAGGGACTAGACAGTATTTT. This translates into CASSIEGTRQYF. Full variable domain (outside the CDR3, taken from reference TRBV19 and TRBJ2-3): DGGITQSPKYLFRKEGQNVTLSCEQNLNHDAMYWYRQDPGQGLRLIYYSQIVNDFQKGDIAEGYSVSREKKESFPLTVTSAQKNPTAFYLCASSIEGTRQYFGPGTRLTVL.

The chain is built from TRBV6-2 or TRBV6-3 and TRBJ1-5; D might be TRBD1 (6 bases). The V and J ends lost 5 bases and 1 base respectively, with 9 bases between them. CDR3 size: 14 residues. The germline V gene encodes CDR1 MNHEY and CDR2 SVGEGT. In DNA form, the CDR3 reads TGTGCCAGCAGTCAGGGGCAGAGCAATCAGCCCCAGCATTTT. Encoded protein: CASSQGQSNQPQHF.

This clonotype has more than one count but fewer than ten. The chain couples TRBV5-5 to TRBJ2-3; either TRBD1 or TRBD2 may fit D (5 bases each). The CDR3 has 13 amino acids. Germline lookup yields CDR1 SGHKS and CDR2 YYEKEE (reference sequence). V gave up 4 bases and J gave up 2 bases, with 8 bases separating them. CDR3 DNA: TGTGCCAGCAGCATCGGGACCACAGATACGCAGTATTTT. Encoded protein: CASSIGTTDTQYF.

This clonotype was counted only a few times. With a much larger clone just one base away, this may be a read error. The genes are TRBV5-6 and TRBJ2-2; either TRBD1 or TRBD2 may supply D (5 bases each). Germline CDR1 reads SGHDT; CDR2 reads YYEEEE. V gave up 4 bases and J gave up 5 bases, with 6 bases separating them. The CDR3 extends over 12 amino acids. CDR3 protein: CASSGGTGELFF. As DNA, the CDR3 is TGTGCCAGCAGCGGGGGTACCGGGGAGCTGTTTTTT.

This chain's CDR3 is CASSTRHVVLAKNIQYF. CDR3 in DNA: TGTGCCAGCAGCACCCGACACGTAGTGCTAGCCAAAAACATTCAGTACTTC. The chain couples TRBV5-5 to TRBJ2-4; no definite D call. Looked up from germline, CDR1 is SGHKS and CDR2 is YYEKEE (reference sequence). The CDR3 has 17 amino acids. The V end was cut by 4 bases, the J end by 0 bases, with 17 bases between.

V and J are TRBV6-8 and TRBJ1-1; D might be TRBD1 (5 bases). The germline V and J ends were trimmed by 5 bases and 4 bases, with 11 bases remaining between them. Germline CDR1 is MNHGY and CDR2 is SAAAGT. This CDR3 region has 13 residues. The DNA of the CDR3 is TGTGCCAGCAGTGCCCAGGGCCCCACTGAAGCTTTCTTT. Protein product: CASSAQGPTEAFF.

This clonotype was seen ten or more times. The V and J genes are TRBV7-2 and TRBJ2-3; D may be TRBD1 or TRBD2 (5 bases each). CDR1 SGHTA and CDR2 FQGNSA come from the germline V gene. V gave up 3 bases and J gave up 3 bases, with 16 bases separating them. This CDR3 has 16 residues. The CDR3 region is CASSFYPGQRTDTQYF. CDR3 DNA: TGTGCCAGCAGCTTTTATCCGGGGCAGAGGACAGATACGCAGTATTTT. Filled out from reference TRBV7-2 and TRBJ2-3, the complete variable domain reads GAGVSQSPSNKVTEKGKDVELRCDPISGHTALYWYRQSLGQGLEFLIYFQGNSAPDKSGLPSDRFSAERTGGSVSTLTIQRTQQEDSAVYLCASSFYPGQRTDTQYFGPGTRLTVL.

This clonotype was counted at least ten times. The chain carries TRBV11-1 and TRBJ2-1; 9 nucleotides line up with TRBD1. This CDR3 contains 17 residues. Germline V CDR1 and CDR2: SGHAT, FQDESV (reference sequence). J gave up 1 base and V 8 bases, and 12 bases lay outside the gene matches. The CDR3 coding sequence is TGTGCCAGCCCCGGGACAGGGAAAAGAGGGTCCTACAATGAGCAGTTCTTC. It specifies CASPGTGKRGSYNEQFF. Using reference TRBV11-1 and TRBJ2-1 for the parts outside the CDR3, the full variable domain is EAEVAQSPRYKITEKSQAVAFWCDPISGHATLYWYRQILGQGPELLVQFQDESVVDDSQLPKDRFSAERLKGVDSTLKIQPAELGDSAMYLCASPGTGKRGSYNEQFFGPGTRLTVL.

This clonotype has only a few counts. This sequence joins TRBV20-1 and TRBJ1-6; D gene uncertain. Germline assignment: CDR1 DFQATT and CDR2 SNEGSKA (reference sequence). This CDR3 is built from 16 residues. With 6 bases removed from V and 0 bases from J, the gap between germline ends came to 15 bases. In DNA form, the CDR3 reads TGCAGTGCAGCCAAAGGGCCGAGCTCCTATAATTCACCCCTCCACTTT. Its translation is CSAAKGPSSYNSPLHF.

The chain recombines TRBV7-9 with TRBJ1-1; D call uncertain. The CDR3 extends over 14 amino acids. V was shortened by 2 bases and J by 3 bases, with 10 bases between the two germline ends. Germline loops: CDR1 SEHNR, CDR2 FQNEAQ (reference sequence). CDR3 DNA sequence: TGTGCCAGCAGCTTAATGGGTATTTACACTGAAGCTTTCTTT. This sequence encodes CASSLMGIYTEAFF.

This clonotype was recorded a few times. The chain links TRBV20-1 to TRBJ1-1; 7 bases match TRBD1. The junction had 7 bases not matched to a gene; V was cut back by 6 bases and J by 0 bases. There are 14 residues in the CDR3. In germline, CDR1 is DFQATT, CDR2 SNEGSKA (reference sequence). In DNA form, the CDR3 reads TGCAGTGCGGGCCCCAGGGGGATGAACACTGAAGCTTTCTTT. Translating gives CSAGPRGMNTEAFF.